These T cell receptor beta chains were read from a single sample in a study of blood T cell repertoires in COVID-19. Only in-frame clones appear in the TCRdb table, and some are missing; sequencing was by immunoSEQ multiplex PCR. The sample records fewer than 250,000 clones, 65% to 90% being singletons. Input material: PBMCs or T cells enriched from blood (not recorded which). The receptor source for this set is a woman in her forties or fifties with acute COVID-19. The CDR3 runs from the conserved cysteine through the conserved F or W. The D gene is left open where the match is weak. A row's size may be missing; if present it is once, few, many or a size class.

V	J	D	length	size	DNA	CDR3
TRBV6-6	TRBJ2-7	-	13	-	TGTGCCACCTCCGGGAGCGGAACCTACGAGCAGTACTTC	CATSGSGTYEQYF
TRBV29-1	TRBJ1-2	TRBD1	15	-	TGCAGCGTTGAGCGGGACAGGGGGCTTAACTATGGCTACACCTTC	CSVERDRGLNYGYTF
TRBV7-2	TRBJ1-2	TRBD1	13	once	TGTGCCAGCAGACCGGGACAGGACTATGGCTACACCTTC	CASRPGQDYGYTF
TRBV6-5	TRBJ1-2	-	14	-	TGTGCCAGCAGTACTACAGGATTTTTCTATGGCTACACCTTC	CASSTTGFFYGYTF
TRBV7-2	TRBJ1-2	-	14	-	TGTGCCAGCAGCTTAGCGGGGGCGAGCTATGGCTACACCTTC	CASSLAGASYGYTF
TRBV9	TRBJ2-7	TRBD1	15	-	TGTGCCAGCAGCGCGTCCACAGGGGGCAGAAACGAGCAGTACTTC	CASSASTGGRNEQYF
TRBV4-1	TRBJ2-7	TRBD2	15	-	TGCGCCAGCAGCCAAGACCAGGGACTAGCGGGGGGGCTCAACTTC	CASSQDQGLAGGLNF
TRBV9	TRBJ2-2	-	15	-	TGTGCCAGCAGCGCCCCCAGAGGGAACACCGGGGAGCTGTTTTTT	CASSAPRGNTGELFF
TRBV5-4	TRBJ2-7	TRBD2	18	-	TGTGCCACTTCGCACGGCGGGGGGGCTCGAGGGAGCTCCTACGAGCAGTACTTC	CATSHGGGARGSSYEQYF
TRBV5-1	TRBJ1-1	-	11	once	TGCGCCAGCTCGAGGGAAACTGAAGCTTTCTTT	CASSRETEAFF
TRBV9	TRBJ2-3	TRBD2	15	-	TGTGCCAGCAGCGTAAGAGGTAGCGGGATGGATACGCAGTATTTT	CASSVRGSGMDTQYF
TRBV28	TRBJ1-2	-	12	-	TGTGCCAGCAGTCCGAGGGACTATGGCTACACCTTC	CASSPRDYGYTF
TRBV6-4	TRBJ2-3	TRBD2	14	-	TGTGCCAGCAGTGCGGTCGGGGGGGCAGATACGCAGTATTTT	CASSAVGGADTQYF
TRBV28	TRBJ1-2	-	16	few	TGTGCCAGCAGTTTAAGATCCCCGGGGTCCCTCTATGGCTACACCTTC	CASSLRSPGSLYGYTF
TRBV6-1	TRBJ2-2	TRBD2	15	-	TGTGCCAGCAGTGAAGGAAGGACTAGCGGCGGGGAGCTGTTTTTT	CASSEGRTSGGELFF
TRBV2	TRBJ2-5	TRBD1	15	-	TGTGCCAGCAGACGCGGACAGGGGGCTAGGGAGACCCAGTACTTC	CASRRGQGARETQYF
TRBV20-1	TRBJ2-5	-	13	few	TGCAGTGCCAGTAGAGAAGGGAGAGAGACCCAGTACTTC	CSASREGRETQYF
TRBV11-3	TRBJ1-1	-	12	-	TGTGCCAGCAGCGATCAGGGAACTGAAGCTTTCTTT	CASSDQGTEAFF
TRBV2	TRBJ2-3	TRBD2	16	-	TGTGCCAGCAGTGAATCAAGGCTAGCGGGCACAGATACGCAGTATTTT	CASSESRLAGTDTQYF
TRBV4-2	TRBJ2-7	-	16	-	TGTGCCAGCAGCCAATCGTCGAAATCGGGAACCTACGAGCAGTACTTC	CASSQSSKSGTYEQYF